The subject of this entry is one TCR beta chain. Antigen: not known. This specimen belongs to a study of T cell responses to AZD1222 COVID-19 vaccine. TCRdb keeps only in-frame clones here, not all; method: immunoSEQ multiplex PCR. The sample has 150,000 or so clones; around 90% are singletons. Findings and limits, study-wide: There were repertoire samples only from the period after the peak T cell response. White British people made up most donors, females outnumbered males, and clonal diversity was possibly underestimated. Reportedly, nearly half the spike-specific TCRs target unmutated variant regions. Only a handful of AZD1222 recipients, several in all, had baseline seropositivity.

Germline CDR1 is SGHTA and CDR2 is FQGNSA. Germline trimming cut 4 bases from V and 2 bases from J; bases unmatched to any gene: 8. The CDR3 extends over 16 amino acids. The starting material was peripheral blood, obtained on day 0 of AZD1222 vaccination. This clonotype originated in an adult in good health. This sequence joins TRBV7-2 and TRBJ2-7; 10 nucleotides align to TRBD2. The CDR3 DNA sequence: TGTGCCAGCAGCTCCCCCCGCACTAGCGGGGCCTACGAGCAGTACTTC. Translation gives CASSSPRTSGAYEQYF. Variable domain in full (rest from reference TRBV7-2 and TRBJ2-7): GAGVSQSPSNKVTEKGKDVELRCDPISGHTALYWYRQSLGQGLEFLIYFQGNSAPDKSGLPSDRFSAERTGGSVSTLTIQRTQQEDSAVYLCASSSPRTSGAYEQYFGPGTRLTVT.